The entry below gives a single T cell receptor (beta chain) sequence along with its context. A single count supports this clone. What this receptor recognizes is not known. Base qualities were left out, and no much larger clone turns up one base away. This specimen comes from a study of human thymus T cells (dated by TCRdb to 2020 to 2022). For the study in its entirety: TCR alpha and beta repertoires from about eight infant thymus samples and a few related peripheral blood samples were characterized in the study. Donor ages ranged from roughly 6 to 250 days, and the cohort comprised about six male and a couple of female infants.

Study-wide findings and limitations: Usage of V and J gene segments appeared to be biased in both the thymic and the peripheral blood repertoires. Thymus samples yielded on average around 810,000 unique TCRB clonotypes, compared with around 79,000 from blood samples.

The immunoSEQ multiplex PCR assay was used to amplify the TCRB and TCRAD loci from a standardized amount of quality-controlled genomic DNA. The amplicons covered the V(D)J region and were long enough to include the CDR3 and to identify the V and J genes. Through the commercial immunoSEQ service, the amplicons were sequenced on an Illumina platform. On the authors' methods: Corrections for primer bias and sequencing errors followed previously described methods, while TCRAD and TCRB definitions were based on the IMGT database. immunoSEQ Analyzer 3.0 and VDJTools were used for repertoire analysis, which covered basic statistics, V/J segment usage, diversity estimates, rarefaction and pairwise overlap. Diversity was estimated with Chao1, ChaoE, Efron-Thisted, Shannon and inverse Simpson indices, and also on datasets down-sampled to the smallest sample. Repertoire overlap was determined by strict matching of CDR3 nucleotide sequence, V gene and J gene, and Jaccard-based multidimensional scaling clustering was applied. Drawn from immuneACCESS, this table holds only the in-frame rearrangements with V and J called that TCRdb kept. Clones are partly lost; checked studies trace under half to an unresolved V gene and leave the rest unexplained. The D gene and trimming were derived from the DNA, and the V and J assignments and clone size from that table. The sample contains some 57,000 clones, 94% of them found a single time. Of the sample, 6% falls within the top ten clones.

The donors were immunologically healthy infants in Finland who had open corrective cardiac surgery for congenital heart defects. For four of the eight donors, a small about 0.45-1 mL aliquot of peripheral blood was collected during surgery. Instead of starting from a fixed cell number, genomic DNA extraction from blood samples used all available leukocytes. ACK lysis buffer was used to clear erythrocytes from the blood, and the leukocytes were then kept as pellets at -70 degrees C. A QIAsymphony instrument was used to extract genomic DNA from frozen cell pellets. Deletion took 4 bases off V and 13 bases off J, with a span of 17 bases between the germline ends. There are 13 amino acids in the CDR3, from cysteine to phenylalanine inclusive. Solely the CDR3 DNA is kept, with 39 bases framed from the first base. CDR1 and CDR2 are drawn from the germline V gene: KGHSH, LQKENI.

The chain is made from TRBV18 and TRBJ2-1; the D gene is perhaps TRBD2, from 6 matching bases. The sequence was obtained from a boy under three years old with a congenital heart defect but otherwise immunologically healthy. The sequenced material came from blood. At the DNA level, the sequence is TGTGCCAGCTCACTCCCGGGACTCCCGACCCAGTTCTTC. It encodes CASSLPGLPTQFF.